The 17 T cell receptor beta chains below come from one sample, sequenced in a study of human T cells and chemical hapten exposure. MiXCR, applied by TCRdb to the RACE reads, yields one record per CDR3 protein. The repertoire holds about 190,000 distinct CDR3 sequences, with about 25% as singletons. The sample's time point: patch test 3, about 24 weeks after DPC sensitization. This sample's treatment: therapeutic diphenylcyclopropenone sensitization with weekly scalp DPC. This sample comprised whole blood, obtained in connection with sensitization to the hapten diphenylcyclopropenone (DPC). Source of these receptors: a woman between 40 and 50 years old with alopecia areata. Some clones in this sample may be carry-over from other donors' samples.

The gene calls are TRBV20-1 and TRBJ2-1, with D unclear. The germline V gene encodes CDR1 DFQATT and CDR2 SNEGSKA (reference sequence). The CDR3 extends over 12 amino acids. Between the trimmed V and J ends, which lost 2 bases and 6 bases, there was a span of 8 bases. As DNA, the CDR3 is TGCAGTGCTAGACGGCTAGGCAATGAGCAGTTCTTC. Translating it yields CSARRLGNEQFF.

This chain links TRBV7-9 with TRBJ1-2, with a weak D call TRBD1 (6 bases). CDR1 is SEHNR and CDR2 is FQNEAQ in the germline V gene (reference sequence). The CDR3 runs 13 residues. The ends were cut back, 5 bases at V and 6 bases at J, with 13 bases in the middle. The CDR3 DNA follows: TGTGCCAGCAGCGGGGACATCGTCCATGGCTACACCTTC. Translating it yields CASSGDIVHGYTF.

In its sample, this clonotype was seen a few times. The rearrangement joins TRBV9 to TRBJ2-3; possible D gene TRBD2, 5 bases. The germline gives CDR1 SGDLS, CDR2 YYNGEE. Trimming removed 1 base at V and 1 base at J, with 10 bases between. This CDR3 has 15 residues. The CDR3, as DNA: TGTGCCAGCAGCGTACGGGGAGATGGCACAGATACGCAGTATTTT. This codes for CASSVRGDGTDTQYF. The full variable domain, completed using reference TRBV9 and TRBJ2-3, is DSGVTQTPKHLITATGQRVTLRCSPRSGDLSVYWYQQSLDQGLQFLIQYYNGEERAKGNILERFSAQQFPDLHSELNLSSLELGDSALYFCASSVRGDGTDTQYFGPGTRLTVL.

The chain couples TRBV28 to TRBJ2-1, with D perhaps matching TRBD2 (5 bases). The CDR3 has 13 residues. Germline-derived CDR1 and CDR2 are MDHEN and SYDVKM. Trimming cost V 8 bases and J 6 bases, with 14 bases left between them. The CDR3 region is CASEGYVSNEQFF. CDR3 nucleotides: TGTGCCAGCGAGGGATATGTCTCCAATGAGCAGTTCTTC.

The chain recombines TRBV20-1 with TRBJ2-7; the D gene is possibly TRBD2 (7 bases). Trimming shortened V by 6 bases and J by 2 bases, and 14 bases separated the two germline ends. This CDR3 is 13 amino acids long. Germline CDR1 and CDR2: DFQATT and SNEGSKA (reference sequence). CDR3 coding DNA: TGCAGTGCCCCGGGGGGCGCGGCCTACGAGCAGTACTTC. It codes for CSAPGGAAYEQYF.

The chain couples TRBV5-1 to TRBJ2-7; a weak D match, TRBD1 (6 bases). V shed 1 base and J shed 3 bases, with 11 bases lying between them. This CDR3 spans 14 amino acids. Germline assignment: CDR1 SGHRS and CDR2 YFSETQ. The DNA of the CDR3 is TGCGCCAGCAGCTTGACAGGGCCGCTCTACGAGCAGTACTTC. Translation: CASSLTGPLYEQYF.

This rearrangement joins TRBV30 to TRBJ1-1, with a weak D call TRBD1 (6 bases). Per germline, CDR1 GTSNPN and CDR2 SVGIG (reference sequence). V lost 0 bases to trimming and J lost 5 bases, with 10 bases between them. The CDR3 spans 13 residues. CDR3 nucleotide sequence: TGTGCCTGGAGTGTACAACAGGGAACTGAAGCTTTCTTT. Its translation: CAWSVQQGTEAFF.

The rearrangement joins TRBV29-1 to TRBJ2-7; D remains ambiguous. This CDR3 contains 12 residues. Germline V CDR1 and CDR2: SQVTM, ANQGSEA. V was pared by 4 bases and J by 3 bases, with 10 bases between. CDR3 DNA: TGCAGCGTTGGGTCGCACTACTACGAGCAGTACTTC. Amino acid sequence: CSVGSHYYEQYF.

This clonotype was found many times. V usage is TRBV11-1 and J usage is TRBJ2-1; the match to TRBD2 covers 11 bases. Germline V gene sequence: CDR1 SGHAT, CDR2 FQDESV (reference sequence). CDR3 length: 18 amino acids. The V gene end was trimmed by 1 base and the J gene end by 6 bases; junction bases not matched to a gene: 11. The CDR3 sequence is CASSLDPATSGIANEQFF. The CDR3 coding sequence is TGTGCCAGCAGCTTAGATCCCGCGACTAGCGGGATAGCCAATGAGCAGTTCTTC.

The chain carries TRBV28 and TRBJ2-5; 8 bases agree with TRBD2. Losses at the gene ends were 6 bases for V and 7 bases for J; bases not matched to a gene: 10. CDR1 and CDR2 from the germline V gene are MDHEN and SYDVKM. The CDR3 contains 14 residues. The CDR3 DNA reads as TGTGCCAGCAGAGGTAGCGGGGTCCGCGGGACCCAGTACTTC. It specifies CASRGSGVRGTQYF.

This clonotype showed up just a few times. The chain combines TRBV12-3 or TRBV12-4 with TRBJ1-1; D gene ambiguous. V was shortened by 3 bases and J by 1 base, with 12 bases between the two germline ends. The CDR3 consists of 15 residues. In DNA form, the CDR3 reads TGTGCCAGCAGTTTGGAGGGAGGAGCGAACACTGAAGCTTTCTTT. Amino acid sequence: CASSLEGGANTEAFF.

CDR3 coding DNA: TGTGCCAGCAGCTTGGGGGGCAGGATGGGCACTGAAGCTTTCTTT. Translation: CASSLGGRMGTEAFF. V and J are TRBV7-2 and TRBJ1-1; a possible D gene is TRBD1 (6 bases). The CDR3 length is 15 residues. V dropped 3 bases and J dropped 4 bases, with 15 bases sitting between them. The germline V gene has CDR1 SGHTA and CDR2 FQGNSA.

The chain employs TRBV11-2 and TRBJ2-2, with unresolved D. The CDR3 runs to 13 residues. The V gene lost 1 base and the J gene lost 6 bases, with 6 bases spanning the gap. In germline, CDR1 is SGHAT, CDR2 FQNNGV. CDR3 sequence reads: CASSLGAAGELFF. For the CDR3, the DNA is TGTGCCAGCAGCTTAGGGGCCGCCGGGGAGCTGTTTTTT.

The chain uses TRBV7-9 and TRBJ1-1, with 7 bases aligning to TRBD1. The J segment lost 3 bases and the V segment lost 4 bases, leaving 8 bases of the junction unmatched. This CDR3 has 15 amino acids. CDR1 and CDR2 (germline): SEHNR, FQNEAQ (reference sequence). The CDR3 nucleotides read TGTGCCAGCAGCTCAAGACAGGGAGGGTACACTGAAGCTTTCTTT. Translation gives CASSSRQGGYTEAFF.

Many counts were recorded for this clonotype. The genes are TRBV29-1 and TRBJ2-2; the match to TRBD2 covers 11 bases. The trim removed 6 bases at V and 5 bases at J, leaving 8 bases unmatched. CDR1 and CDR2 (germline): SQVTM, ANQGSEA. This CDR3 spans 15 amino acids. The CDR3 loop reads CSVSPTSGSTGELFF. CDR3 in DNA: TGCAGCGTCTCGCCTACTAGCGGGAGTACCGGGGAGCTGTTTTTT.

This clonotype appeared a few times. CDR3 DNA sequence: TGTGCCAGCAGCGGCGGACACCTAAGCTCCTACAATGAGCAGTTCTTC. Its translation: CASSGGHLSSYNEQFF. This chain joins TRBV7-6 and TRBJ2-1, with D possibly matching TRBD1 (5 bases). In germline, CDR1 is SGHVS, CDR2 FNYEAQ. Deletions cut 5 bases from V and 0 bases from J, with 14 bases between. The CDR3 runs 16 residues.

This clonotype showed up just a few times. The genes are TRBV4-2 and TRBJ2-1, with 7 bases identical to TRBD2. Trimming took 4 bases from V and 7 from J; bases not matched to a gene: 7. The CDR3 totals 14 residues. From germline, CDR1 is LGHNA and CDR2 YNFKEQ. The DNA for the CDR3 is TGTGCCAGCAGCCGGGAGGGGACTACGAATGAGCAGTTCTTC. Protein: CASSREGTTNEQFF.